These 8 T cell receptor beta chains share one sample of origin, sequenced in a study of T cell repertoires in cytomegalovirus infection. MiXCR, applied by TCRdb to the reads, yields one record per CDR3 protein. The sample includes about 920,000 distinct CDR3 sequences, roughly a third of them seen just once. No cognate antigen is known for these TCRs. Specimen: cultured CD8+ T cells from PBMCs, collected from culture after CMV antigen stimulation. The receptors shown here come from a human donor in good health (CMV status not recorded). Some clones in this sample may be carry-over from other donors' samples.

This clonotype was detected a few times. Because the CDR3's place on the DNA is in doubt, the DNA is left out and the CDR3 is given as listed by TCRdb. This chain links TRBV7-8 with TRBJ2-7; the table's D call of TRBD1 was not tested on the DNA. The CDR3 is 14 amino acids in total, end residues counted. Germline CDR1 and CDR2: SGHVS and FQNEAQ. The CDR3 is CASSFRGRAAEQYF.

A few counts support this clonotype. The chain has TRBV4-1 and TRBJ1-2; no clear D gene. Trimming took 4 bases from V and 4 from J, leaving 13 bases between them. The CDR3 runs 14 residues. CDR1 is MGHRA and CDR2 is YSYEKL in the germline V gene. The CDR3 nucleotides read TGCGCCAGCAGCCCCGGGGATGGTGTCTATGGCTACACCTTC. This codes for CASSPGDGVYGYTF.

The chain has TRBV7-9 and TRBJ2-5; D may be TRBD2 (6 bases). Germline V gives CDR1 SEHNR, CDR2 FQNEAQ (reference sequence). The V and J ends lost 4 bases and 3 bases respectively, with 15 bases between them. The CDR3 is 15 amino acids. In DNA form, the CDR3 reads TGTGCCAGCAGCTCTATAGGAGGGCAGAAAGAGACCCAGTACTTC. It is translated as CASSSIGGQKETQYF.

The CDR3 DNA reads TGTGCCAGCAGCTTCCGGGACTTCTCATCGTCACCCCTCCACTTT. This codes for CASSFRDFSSSPLHF. The chain links TRBV7-8 to TRBJ1-6; D is perhaps TRBD1 (5 bases). The CDR3 has 15 amino acids. From germline, CDR1 is SGHVS and CDR2 FQNEAQ. V shed 3 bases and J shed 10 bases, with 16 bases lying between them.

This clonotype was recorded a few times. The rearrangement links TRBV27 to TRBJ1-5; D is possibly TRBD1 (6 bases). With 5 bases removed from V and 3 bases from J, the gap between germline ends came to 11 bases. CDR1 is MNHEY and CDR2 is SMNVEV in the germline V gene (reference sequence). The CDR3 extends over 14 amino acids. The CDR3 spells CASSPGVDNQPQHF. In DNA, the CDR3 is TGTGCCAGCAGTCCAGGGGTGGACAATCAGCCCCAGCATTTT.

The chain combines TRBV6-5 with TRBJ2-5, with a weak D call TRBD1 (6 bases). This CDR3 region has 14 residues. Germline V CDR1 and CDR2: MNHEY, SVGAGI. V gave up 4 bases and J gave up 3 bases, with 12 bases separating them. CDR3 amino acids: CASSSSTGKETQYF. As DNA, the CDR3 is TGTGCCAGCAGTTCCTCGACAGGAAAAGAGACCCAGTACTTC.

This clonotype appeared many times. The V call is TRBV7-2, the J call TRBJ2-1; 11 nucleotides align to TRBD2. V shed 4 bases, J shed 6 bases, and the junction held 5 bases outside the gene matches. Germline values: CDR1 SGHTA, CDR2 FQGNSA. This CDR3 is 15 amino acids long. DNA for the CDR3: TGTGCCAGCAGCTACTATAGCGGGGGGGTCAATGAGCAGTTCTTC. As protein: CASSYYSGGVNEQFF.

The rearrangement joins TRBV15 to TRBJ2-2; D perhaps matches TRBD1 (6 bases). The germline gives CDR1 LNHNV, CDR2 YYDKDF (reference sequence). This CDR3 is 17 amino acids long. V was clipped by 0 bases and J by 4 bases, with 15 bases between them. CDR3 protein: CATSRDTGTFSTGELFF. In DNA form, the CDR3 reads TGTGCCACCAGCAGAGATACCGGGACATTCTCCACCGGGGAGCTGTTTTTT.